What follows are 7 T cell receptor beta chains derived from one specimen sequenced in a study of response to subunit inactivated influenza vaccine. TCRdb called the RT-PCR reads again in MiXCR, with one record for every CDR3 protein. The sample lists 650,000 or so distinct CDR3 sequences, about 15% occurring once. The starting material was PBMCs from blood, obtained 14 days before vaccination. These receptors came from a man aged 50-59 years who received an inactivated influenza vaccine.

This chain connects TRBV20-1 to TRBJ2-1; D is unclear. V lost 0 bases, J lost 5 bases, and 5 bases lay in between. Germline CDR1 DFQATT, CDR2 SNEGSKA (reference sequence). The CDR3 contains 12 residues. CDR3 nucleotide sequence: TGCAGTGCTAGAGATGGCAACAATGAGCAGTTCTTC. The encoded protein is CSARDGNNEQFF.

The chain carries TRBV4-2 and TRBJ1-4; D is uncertain. CDR3 length equals 15 residues. V was clipped by 3 bases and J by 8 bases, with 16 bases between them. Germline loops: CDR1 LGHNA, CDR2 YNFKEQ. The CDR3 DNA reads as TGTGCCAGCAGCCAGTCGGGTTCCGGCCGGGAAAAACTGTTTTTT. This sequence encodes CASSQSGSGREKLFF.

The chain carries TRBV15 and TRBJ1-2; a possible D gene is TRBD1 (6 bases). V gave up 6 bases and J gave up 7 bases, with 15 bases separating them. The V gene's germline CDR1 is LNHNV and CDR2 YYDKDF (reference sequence). CDR3 length: 13 residues. CDR3 sequence reads: CATRSATGTGYTF. DNA for the CDR3: TGTGCCACCAGGAGCGCAACAGGGACTGGCTACACCTTC.

This clonotype was recorded at least ten times. The V call is TRBV5-1, the J call TRBJ2-3, with a weak D call TRBD1 (5 bases). Germline V lookup: CDR1 SGHRS, CDR2 YFSETQ. The CDR3 is made up of 13 amino acids. Trimming removed 4 bases at V and 6 bases at J, with 12 bases between. The CDR3 sequence: CASSRLKGDTQYF. The CDR3 DNA reads as TGCGCCAGCAGCCGACTTAAGGGGGATACGCAGTATTTT.

This clonotype appeared many times. The chain couples TRBV10-3 to TRBJ2-3, with 12 bases aligning to TRBD1. The CDR3 is 16 amino acids. The germline V gene encodes CDR1 ENHRY and CDR2 SYGVKD. Trimming cost V 3 bases and J 4 bases; bases outside gene matches: 5. CDR3 loop: CAISDPGQGASDTQYF. DNA for the CDR3: TGTGCCATCAGTGATCCGGGACAGGGGGCCTCAGATACGCAGTATTTT.

In its sample, this clonotype was seen many times. The chain couples TRBV29-1 to TRBJ2-7; D not certain. V lost 4 bases, J lost 3 bases, and 13 bases lay in between. The CDR3 is 13 amino acids. CDR1 is SQVTM and CDR2 is ANQGSEA in the germline V gene. CDR3 sequence (DNA): TGCAGCGTTGTGACGGTCCGCGACTACGAGCAGTACTTC. Residues: CSVVTVRDYEQYF.

Here the CDR3 DNA reads TGTGCCAGCAGTGAAGACAGGTGGTCCCGAGGGCAGTACTTC. It translates to CASSEDRWSRGQYF. The V call is TRBV6-1, the J call TRBJ2-7; possibly TRBD1 for D (5 bases). Germline V gives CDR1 MNHNS, CDR2 SASEGT. The CDR3 consists of 14 residues. V was cut by 1 base and J by 9 bases, with 16 bases left in between.